A single sample is the source of the 2 T cell receptor beta chains below, sequenced in a study of cytomegalovirus exposure and HLA in healthy donors. In the PCR, 60 Vbeta and 13 Jbeta primers were used. Measured with immunoSEQ multiplex PCR; TCRdb has only the in-frame clones, and not every one. The data show under 150,000 clones, around 68% seen once. Sequences were obtained from PBMCs. Receptors originate from a woman between 40 and 50 years old in good health and CMV-seropositive.

The chain employs TRBV30 and TRBJ1-4; TRBD1 aligns across 11 bases. V gave up 1 base and J gave up 4 bases; unmatched junction bases: 11. The CDR3 is made up of 18 amino acids. Per the germline V gene, CDR1 is GTSNPN and CDR2 is SVGIG (reference sequence). DNA of the CDR3: TGTGCCTGGAGTGCGCGAAGAGGACAGGGGGCTTATAATGAAAAACTGTTTTTT. Amino acid sequence: CAWSARRGQGAYNEKLFF.

In its sample, this clone was seen a few times. This chain connects TRBV19 to TRBJ2-3; TRBD1 aligns across 7 bases. From germline, CDR1 is LNHDA and CDR2 SQIVND (reference sequence). With V trimmed by 4 bases and J by 0 bases, 4 bases remained unmatched. This CDR3 spans 15 amino acids. The CDR3 region is CASSTQGYSTDTQYF. The CDR3 DNA follows: TGTGCCAGTAGTACACAGGGGTATAGCACAGATACGCAGTATTTT.